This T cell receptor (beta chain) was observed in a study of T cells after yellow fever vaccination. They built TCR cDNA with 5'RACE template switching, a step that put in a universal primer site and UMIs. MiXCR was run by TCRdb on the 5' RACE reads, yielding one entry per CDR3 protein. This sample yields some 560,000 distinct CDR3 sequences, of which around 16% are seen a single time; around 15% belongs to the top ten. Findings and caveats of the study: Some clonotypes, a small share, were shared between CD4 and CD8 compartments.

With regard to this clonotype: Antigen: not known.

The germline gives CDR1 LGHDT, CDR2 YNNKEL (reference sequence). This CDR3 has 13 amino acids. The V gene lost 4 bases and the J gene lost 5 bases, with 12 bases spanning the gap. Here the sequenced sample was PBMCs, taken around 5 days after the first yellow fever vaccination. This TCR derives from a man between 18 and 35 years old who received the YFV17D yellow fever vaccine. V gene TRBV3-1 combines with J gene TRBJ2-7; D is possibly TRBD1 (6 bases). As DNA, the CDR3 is TGTGCCAGCAGCCGAAGAGGGGGAGACGAGCAGTACTTC. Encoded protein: CASSRRGGDEQYF.